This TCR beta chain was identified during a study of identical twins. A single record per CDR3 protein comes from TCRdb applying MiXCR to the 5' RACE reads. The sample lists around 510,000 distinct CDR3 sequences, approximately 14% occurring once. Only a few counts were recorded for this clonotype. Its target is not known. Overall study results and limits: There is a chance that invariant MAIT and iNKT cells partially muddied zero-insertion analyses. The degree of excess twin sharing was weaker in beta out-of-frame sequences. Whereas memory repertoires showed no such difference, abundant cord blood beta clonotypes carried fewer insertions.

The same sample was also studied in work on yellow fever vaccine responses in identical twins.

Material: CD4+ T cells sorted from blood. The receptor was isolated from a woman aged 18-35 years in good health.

CDR3 bases: TGTGCCAGCATCCCCCCTCGGGGCCGCAATCAGCCCCAGCATTTT. It encodes CASIPPRGRNQPQHF. The chain joins TRBV28 to TRBJ1-5; a possible D gene is TRBD1 (5 bases). Trimming took 7 bases from V and 2 from J, leaving 15 bases between them. Per the germline V gene, CDR1 is MDHEN and CDR2 is SYDVKM. The CDR3 is 15 amino acids.